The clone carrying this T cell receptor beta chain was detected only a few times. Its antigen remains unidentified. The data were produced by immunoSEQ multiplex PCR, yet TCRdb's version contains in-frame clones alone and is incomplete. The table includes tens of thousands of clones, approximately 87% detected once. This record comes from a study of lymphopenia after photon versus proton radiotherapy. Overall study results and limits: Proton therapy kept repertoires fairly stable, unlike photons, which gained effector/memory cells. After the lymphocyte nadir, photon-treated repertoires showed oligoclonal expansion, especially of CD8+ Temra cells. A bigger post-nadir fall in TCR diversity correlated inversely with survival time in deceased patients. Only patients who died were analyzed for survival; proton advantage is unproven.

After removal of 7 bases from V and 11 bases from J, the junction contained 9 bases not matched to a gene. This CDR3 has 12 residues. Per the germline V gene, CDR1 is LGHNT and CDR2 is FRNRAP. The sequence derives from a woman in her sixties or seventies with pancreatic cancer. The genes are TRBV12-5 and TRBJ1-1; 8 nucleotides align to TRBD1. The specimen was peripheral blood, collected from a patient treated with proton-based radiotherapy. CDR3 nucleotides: TGTGCTAGTGTTGCCGACAGGGGAGTGGCTTTCTTT. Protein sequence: CASVADRGVAFF. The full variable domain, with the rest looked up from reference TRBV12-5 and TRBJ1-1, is DARVTQTPRHKVTEMGQEVTMRCQPILGHNTVFWYRQTMMQGLELLAYFRNRAPLDDSGMPKDRFSAEMPDATLATLKIQPSEPRDSAVYFCASVADRGVAFFGQGTRLTVV.